The 21 T cell receptor beta chains reported below all come from one sample, sequenced in a study of T cells in women clearing cervical HPV infection. Here immunoSEQ multiplex PCR was the method, and the copy in TCRdb shows in-frame clones only, minus some. Its table records 25,000 to 35,000 clones. The sequenced sample was blood buffy coat. Source of these receptors: a woman between 18 and 75 years old with a cervical HPV16 infection that either progressed to CIN3+ or cleared (not recorded which).

A note on this clone: The CDR3 extends 3 residues past the end of the read, so its final part is completed from the germline J gene. J is TRBJ2-5 and V is TRBV23-1; D might be TRBD2 (5 bases). TRBV23-1 is noted as an ORF with a role that remains uncertain. CDR3 length: 15 residues. V lost 0 bases to trimming and J lost 5 bases, with 13 bases between them. The sequenced CDR3 bases are TGCGCCAGCAGTCAATCGGGGAAGACGGGGGAGACC. This encodes CASSQSGKTGET. In full, the CDR3 is CASSQSGKTGETQYF.

In the case of this clone: Read data end 3 residues before the CDR3 end; the end is taken from the germline J gene. The rearrangement joins TRBV7-2 to TRBJ2-4, with D possibly matching TRBD1 (7 bases). This CDR3 contains 14 residues. The germline gives CDR1 SGHTA, CDR2 FQGNSA. The CDR3 reads CASSPRSAGGGQYF. The sequenced CDR3 bases are TGTGCCAGCAGCCCCCGAAGTGCAGGGGGAGGT. Looking up the rest from reference TRBV7-2 and TRBJ2-4 gives the full variable domain: GAGVSQSPSNKVTEKGKDVELRCDPISGHTALYWYRQSLGQGLEFLIYFQGNSAPDKSGLPSDRFSAERTGGSVSTLTIQRTQQEDSAVYLCASSPRSAGGGQYFGAGTRLSVL.

A note on this clone: The CDR3 end is not reached by the read, which stops 3 residues before it; the germline J gene fills it in. The V call is TRBV23-1, the J call TRBJ2-2; TRBD1 agrees at 11 bases. TRBV23-1 qualifies as an ORF whose function is uncertain. This CDR3 is 17 amino acids long. With 6 bases clipped from V and 3 bases from J, the junction kept 9 bases outside the gene matches. The CDR3 loop reads CASSHRDRGVHTGELFF. The sequenced CDR3 bases are TGCGCCAGCAGCCACCGGGACAGGGGGGTTCACACCGGGGAG.

For this clone: The DNA ends 3 residues before the CDR3 does, and the rest of the CDR3 is filled in from the germline J gene. This chain connects TRBV20-1 to TRBJ1-4; D perhaps matches TRBD1 (5 bases). V lost 6 bases and J lost 4, with 15 bases in between. CDR1 is DFQATT and CDR2 is SNEGSKA in the germline V gene (reference sequence). The CDR3 sequence is 14 residues long. The DNA read from the CDR3 is TGCAGTGCAGATCCGGGACTGATTAATGAAAAA. Translation gives CSADPGLINEK. The full CDR3 sequence reads CSADPGLINEKLFF.

As concerns this clone: The CDR3 end falls 3 residues outside the read, so it is completed with the germline J gene. This chain links TRBV19 with TRBJ2-2, with 9 bases matching TRBD1. From germline, CDR1 is LNHDA and CDR2 SQIVND (reference sequence). The CDR3 spans 15 residues. Here the CDR3 reads CASSIARTGDEKLFF. CDR3 bases read: TGTGCCAGTAGTATTGCCCGGACAGGGGATGAAAAG.

On this clone: The sequenced fragment ends 3 residues before the CDR3 boundary, so the rest is inferred from the germline J gene. The chain employs TRBV2 and TRBJ2-1; 7 bases line up with TRBD2. Germline V gives CDR1 SNHLY, CDR2 FYNNEI. CDR3 size: 12 residues. With 8 bases clipped from V and 9 bases from J, the junction kept 7 bases outside the gene matches. CDR3 sequence: CASGKTSIEQFF. The DNA read from the CDR3 is TGTGCCAGCGGGAAGACTAGCATTGAG.

As regards this clone: The read halts 3 residues ahead of the CDR3 end, with the missing end drawn from the germline J gene. The chain carries TRBV5-4 and TRBJ1-3; D remains unclear. The V end lost 4 bases, the J end lost 0 bases, and 11 bases lay between the germline ends. CDR3 length: 15 residues. The V gene's germline CDR1 is SGHNT and CDR2 YYREEE (reference sequence). The covered CDR3 bases are TGTGCCAGCAGCCGCGAGAACCCCTCTGGAAACACC. This gives the protein CASSRENPSGNT. The entire CDR3 reads CASSRENPSGNTIYF.

As regards this clone: The read ends 3 residues early relative to the CDR3; the germline J gene fills the gap. This chain connects TRBV29-1 to TRBJ2-1; 7 nucleotides match TRBD2. The CDR3 totals 11 residues. Germline CDR1 is SQVTM and CDR2 is ANQGSEA. Losses at the gene ends were 8 bases for V and 3 bases for J; bases not matched to a gene: 1. The CDR3 DNA, read in part, is TGCAGCCGGGGGGACTACAATGAG. Its translation is CSRGDYNE. The whole CDR3 sequence reads CSRGDYNEQFF.

On this clone: Read sequence stops 3 residues before the CDR3 end, and the germline J gene provides the missing end. The chain couples TRBV19 to TRBJ1-1; TRBD1 matches at 7 bases. The CDR3 covers 16 residues. The germline V gene has CDR1 LNHDA and CDR2 SQIVND (reference sequence). The V and J ends lost 7 bases and 0 bases, in that order; junction bases with no gene match: 11. Here the CDR3 reads CASKQGFRTMNTEAFF. The CDR3 DNA, read in part, is TGTGCCAGTAAACAGGGGTTCCGAACAATGAACACTGAA.

To note about this clone: The read stops 3 residues short of the end of the CDR3; the missing end is completed from the germline J gene. J is TRBJ2-3 and V is TRBV10-3; D possibly corresponds to TRBD2 (7 bases). The CDR3 totals 14 residues. CDR1 ENHRY and CDR2 SYGVKD come from the germline V gene. The chain's CDR3 is CAIRSGGWDQPQYF. CDR3 bases read: TGTGCCATCAGGTCGGGGGGCTGGGATCAGCCG.

Note on this clone: The read comes to an end 3 residues before the CDR3 does, leaving the germline J gene to fill in the end. The chain links TRBV7-6 to TRBJ1-2; no reliable D call. This CDR3 comprises 15 residues. Germline-derived CDR1 and CDR2 are SGHVS and FNYEAQ. The CDR3: CASSLNGVSYNDYTF. Partial CDR3 DNA: TGTGCCAGCAGCTTAAACGGGGTTTCCTACAATGAC.

As to this clone: With the read ending 3 residues before the CDR3 end, the germline J gene is used to fill in that end. The chain recombines TRBV7-2 with TRBJ1-2; no firm D call. CDR3 size: 13 residues. CDR1 and CDR2 from the germline V gene are SGHTA and FQGNSA. This CDR3 is CASSSTLVADYTF. CDR3 DNA, as far as it was read: TGTGCCAGCAGCTCCACTCTGGTAGCCGAC.

As concerns this clone: The read ends 3 residues shy of where the CDR3 ends; the end is completed using the germline J gene. V usage is TRBV5-1 and J usage is TRBJ1-5, with 7 bases lining up with TRBD1. The CDR3 is 15 residues long. Germline V gene sequence: CDR1 SGHRS, CDR2 YFSETQ. Trimming took 3 bases from V and 5 from J; bases not matched to a gene: 8. CDR3 residues: CASSSTGETHQPQHF. The CDR3 DNA, read in part, is TGCGCCAGCAGCTCTACAGGGGAAACCCATCAGCCC.

About this clone itself: The observed sequence ends 3 residues before the CDR3 terminus, with the missing tail filled in from the germline J gene. The genes are TRBV19 and TRBJ1-2; D possibly corresponds to TRBD1 (6 bases). This CDR3 contains 14 residues. CDR1 is LNHDA, CDR2 SQIVND, per germline (reference sequence). CDR3 region: CASSIGAGGYDYTF. The DNA read from the CDR3 is TGTGCCAGTAGTATCGGTGCGGGGGGCTACGAC. Full variable domain (missing parts from reference TRBV19 and TRBJ1-2): DGGITQSPKYLFRKEGQNVTLSCEQNLNHDAMYWYRQDPGQGLRLIYYSQIVNDFQKGDIAEGYSVSREKKESFPLTVTSAQKNPTAFYLCASSIGAGGYDYTFGSGTRLTVV.

Notes on this clone: The read comes to an end 3 residues before the CDR3 does, leaving the germline J gene to fill in the end. The chain recombines TRBV12-3 or TRBV12-4 with TRBJ2-5; 8 bases align to TRBD2. The V gene end was trimmed by 7 bases and the J gene end by 5 bases; junction bases not matched to a gene: 6. The CDR3 contains 13 residues. The sequenced part of the CDR3 DNA is TGTGCCAGCACCGGGGGGGCCGGGGAGACC. It yields the protein CASTGGAGET. Given in full, the CDR3 is CASTGGAGETQYF.

For this clone: The read ends 3 residues early relative to the CDR3; the germline J gene fills the gap. The rearrangement links TRBV7-9 to TRBJ2-5, with TRBD1 identical over 9 bases. The CDR3 runs to 15 residues. The germline CDR1 and CDR2 sequences are SEHNR and FQNEAQ (reference sequence). The trim removed 6 bases at V and 5 bases at J, leaving 10 bases unmatched. CDR3 protein: CASSNRDRAWETQYF. CDR3 bases read: TGTGCCAGCAGTAACCGGGACAGGGCGTGGGAGACC.

About this clone itself: The read terminates 3 residues before the CDR3 end, so the remaining end is supplied by the germline J gene. This chain uses TRBV7-6 with TRBJ2-1; D might be TRBD1 (5 bases). V was cut by 3 bases and J by 0 bases, with 9 bases left in between. Germline values: CDR1 SGHVS, CDR2 FNYEAQ. The CDR3 is 15 residues long. CDR3 DNA, as far as it was read: TGTGCCAGCAGCTTTAAACAGGACTCCTACAATGAG. It yields the protein CASSFKQDSYNE. The full CDR3 is CASSFKQDSYNEQFF.

Worth noting for this clone: The read finishes 3 residues shy of the CDR3 end, and the germline J gene is used to complete it. This chain connects TRBV19 to TRBJ1-3; no firm D call. In germline, CDR1 is LNHDA, CDR2 SQIVND (reference sequence). V was trimmed by 4 bases and J by 4 bases, leaving 5 bases between them. The CDR3 sequence is 12 residues long. The part of the CDR3 DNA that was read is TGTGCCAGTAGTACCCCGGGAAACACC. Translating gives CASSTPGNT. The entire CDR3 reads CASSTPGNTIYF.

On this clone itself: Read coverage stops 3 residues before the CDR3 terminus; the germline J gene supplies the remainder. The chain combines TRBV5-4 with TRBJ2-7; 9 positions agree with TRBD1. The V segment lost 4 bases and the J segment 5 bases; nucleotides outside the gene matches: 13. Germline V gene sequence: CDR1 SGHNT, CDR2 YYREEE (reference sequence). This CDR3 comprises 16 residues. The CDR3 loop reads CASSGVGGQGIHEQYF. CDR3 bases read: TGTGCCAGCAGCGGGGTGGGGGGACAGGGCATCCACGAG.

Comment on this clone: The CDR3 goes on 3 residues after the read ends, and that part is filled in from the germline J gene. The rearrangement joins TRBV30 to TRBJ2-2; 8 positions agree with TRBD2. J lost 5 bases, V lost 2 bases, and 10 bases had no gene match. The V gene's germline CDR1 is GTSNPN and CDR2 SVGIG (reference sequence). This CDR3 comprises 16 residues. Partial CDR3 DNA: TGTGCCTGGAGTCCTCCGGGAGGGCGGGGGACCGGGGAG. Its protein is CAWSPPGGRGTGE. The whole CDR3 protein is CAWSPPGGRGTGELFF.

Concerning this clone itself: The CDR3 end is not reached by the read, which stops 3 residues before it; the germline J gene fills it in. The genes are TRBV19 and TRBJ2-3; 9 bases align to TRBD1. Germline V gives CDR1 LNHDA, CDR2 SQIVND (reference sequence). The CDR3 length is 17 residues. The CDR3 DNA, read in part, is TGTGCCAGTAGATTAGTGGACAGGGGTATCAGCAATCAGCCG. Protein: CASRLVDRGISNQP. From start to end, the CDR3 is CASRLVDRGISNQPQYF.